This TCR beta chain was documented in a study of T cell responses to AZD1222 COVID-19 vaccine. To note about this clone: The antigen is not known.

Assay: immunoSEQ multiplex PCR; the TCRdb copy retains only in-frame clones and omits some. The sample includes about 100,000 clones, over 75% of them seen just once. Trimming removed 5 bases from V and 9 bases from J, with 14 bases in between. Germline V gene lookup returns CDR1 SGHAT and CDR2 FQNNGV. The CDR3 contains 12 residues. Findings and caveats of the study: None of the repertoires were sampled until the peak T cell response had passed. Donors in the cohort were predominantly white British and more often female, and clonal diversity was possibly underestimated. Researchers report vaccine-associated CD4 TCRs spanning spike, with dominance at 160-218 and 743-854.

Sequences were derived from peripheral blood, sampled on day 0 of MenACWY control vaccination. The chain links TRBV11-2 to TRBJ2-7, with no clear D. The clonotype comes from an adult in good health. The CDR3 nucleotides are TGTGCCAGCAGCCCCGGAGTCTATGGGCAGTACTTC. The encoded protein is CASSPGVYGQYF. The full variable domain, its missing parts supplied by reference TRBV11-2 and TRBJ2-7, is EAGVAQSPRYKIIEKRQSVAFWCNPISGHATLYWYQQILGQGPKLLIQFQNNGVVDDSQLPKDRFSAERLKGVDSTLKIQPAKLEDSAVYLCASSPGVYGQYFGPGTRLTVT.